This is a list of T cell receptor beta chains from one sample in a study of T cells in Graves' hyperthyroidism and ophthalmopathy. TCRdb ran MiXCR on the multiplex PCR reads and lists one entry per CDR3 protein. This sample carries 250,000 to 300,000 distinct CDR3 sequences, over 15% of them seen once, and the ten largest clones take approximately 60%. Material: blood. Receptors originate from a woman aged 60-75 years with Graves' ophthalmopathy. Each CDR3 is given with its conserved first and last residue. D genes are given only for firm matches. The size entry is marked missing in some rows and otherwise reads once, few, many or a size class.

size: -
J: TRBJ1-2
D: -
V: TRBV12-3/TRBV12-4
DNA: TGTGCCAGCAGTCCGCGGGACGGAAAACCTTATGGCTACACCTTC
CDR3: CASSPRDGKPYGYTF

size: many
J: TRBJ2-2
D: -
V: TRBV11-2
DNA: TGTGCCAGCAGCCCGGATGAGGAGCTGTTTTTT
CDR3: CASSPDEELFF

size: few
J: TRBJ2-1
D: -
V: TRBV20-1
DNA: TGCAGTGCTAGCGGCAGGGGTTATGAGCAGTTCTTC
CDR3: CSASGRGYEQFF

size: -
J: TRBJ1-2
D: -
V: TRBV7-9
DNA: TGTGCCAGCAGCGATCGGCGCGTTACCTTTTATGGCTACACCTTC
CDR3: CASSDRRVTFYGYTF

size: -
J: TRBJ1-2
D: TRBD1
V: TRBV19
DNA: TGTGCCAGTAGTATTACGACAGGGGCGCTAGAGAAGTGGGGCTACACCTTC
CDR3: CASSITTGALEKWGYTF

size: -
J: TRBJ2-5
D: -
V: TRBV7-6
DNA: TGTGCCAGCAGCTTACTTGCGGAGGGCAGTGAGACCCAGTACTTC
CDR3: CASSLLAEGSETQYF

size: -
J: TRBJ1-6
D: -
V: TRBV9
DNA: TGTGCCAGCAGCGACCGGGGCAGAAATTCACCCCTCCACTTT
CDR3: CASSDRGRNSPLHF

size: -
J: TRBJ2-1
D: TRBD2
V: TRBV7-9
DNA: TGTGCCAGCAGCCGCGGGAGCGGCTCGTTGGGTGAGCAGTTCTTC
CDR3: CASSRGSGSLGEQFF

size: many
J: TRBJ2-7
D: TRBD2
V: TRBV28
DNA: TGTGCCAGCGGAACCGGGACTAGCGTCTACGAGCAGTACTTC
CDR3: CASGTGTSVYEQYF

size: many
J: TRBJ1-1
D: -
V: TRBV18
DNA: TGTGCCAGCTCTCAACCATGGGCTGAAGCTTTCTTT
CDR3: CASSQPWAEAFF

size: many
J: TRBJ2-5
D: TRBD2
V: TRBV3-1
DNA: TGTGCCAGCAGCCAAGAATGGCCAGCGGGAGTGGGAGAGACCCAGTACTTC
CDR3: CASSQEWPAGVGETQYF

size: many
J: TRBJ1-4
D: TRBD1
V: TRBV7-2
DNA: TGTGCCAGCAGTTCCATGGCGCCGGGACAGGGAAATGAAAAACTGTTTTTT
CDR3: CASSSMAPGQGNEKLFF

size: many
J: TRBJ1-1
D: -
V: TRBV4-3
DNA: TGCGCCAGCAGCCAAGATACGGTTACTGAAGCTTTCTTT
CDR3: CASSQDTVTEAFF

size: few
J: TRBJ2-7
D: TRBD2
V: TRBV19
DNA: TGTGCCAGTAGTATAACTAGCGGGGCCGAGCAGTACTTC
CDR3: CASSITSGAEQYF

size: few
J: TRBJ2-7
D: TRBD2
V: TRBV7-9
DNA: TGTGCCAGCAGCTCCCCCAGCGGGGTCTACGAGCAGTACTTC
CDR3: CASSSPSGVYEQYF

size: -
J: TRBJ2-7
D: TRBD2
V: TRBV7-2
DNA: TGTGCCAGCAGCCACCGACTAGCGGGAGTATCTTTGTTCACCTACGAGCAGTACTTC
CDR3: CASSHRLAGVSLFTYEQYF

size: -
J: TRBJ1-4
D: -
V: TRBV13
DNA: TGTGCCAGCAGCGTGACAGTCTCAACTAATGAAAAACTGTTTTTT
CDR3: CASSVTVSTNEKLFF

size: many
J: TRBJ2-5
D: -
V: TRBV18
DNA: TGTGCCAGCTCACCACCGAATCAGGAGACCCAGTACTTC
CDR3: CASSPPNQETQYF

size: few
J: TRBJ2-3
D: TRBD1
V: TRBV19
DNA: TGTGCCAGTAGCCAAAGACAGGGCTCAGATACGCAGTATTTT
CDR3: CASSQRQGSDTQYF

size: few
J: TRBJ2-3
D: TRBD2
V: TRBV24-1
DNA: TGTGCCACCAGTGATCCATCGGGGACTAGTACAGATACGCAGTATTTT
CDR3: CATSDPSGTSTDTQYF